The TCR beta chain under discussion was sequenced for a study of shared clonotypes between healthy human individuals. Study-wide results and limits: Clonotype sharing levels among donors were expected to vary with sequencing depth. With a handful of donors compared, about 5.2% of naive CD4 clonotypes were shared.

This CDR3 is 16 amino acids long. CDR1 and CDR2 (germline): SGHAT, FQNNGV. V gave up 5 bases and J gave up 4 bases, with 17 bases separating them. Assay: immunoSEQ multiplex PCR; the TCRdb copy retains only in-frame clones and omits some. Of fewer than 3 million clones listed, less than 95% are singletons. Points on this clone: Its antigen is not identified.

Sequenced sample: naive CD4+ T cells from PBMCs. Specified subset: CD45RA+ positively selected. This TCR was sampled from a man younger than 35 in good health. Some clones in this sample may be carry-over from other donors' samples. The V and J genes are TRBV11-2 and TRBJ2-2; tentative D call: TRBD1 (7 bases). In nucleotides, the CDR3 is TGTGCCAGCAGCCCCCCAGGGGGGCGAAGCACCGGGGAGCTGTTTTTT. Its translation is CASSPPGGRSTGELFF.